These 13 T cell receptor beta chains came from one sample sequenced in a study of blood T cell repertoires in COVID-19 (TCRdb year 2020). The library was prepared using the immunoSEQ multiplex PCR assay. TCRdb obtained this table from immuneACCESS and retained in-frame rearrangements with V and J assigned. These tables miss some clones; where compared with another copy, unresolved V genes account for less than half of the shortfall, and the remainder is unexplained. The table for this sample lists a few hundred thousand clones; 84% of them were counted only once. The ten largest clones take up about 1.5% of the sample. Sample: peripheral blood. The origin of the receptors is a woman in her thirties or forties who had recovered from COVID-19.

The rearrangement links TRBV6-4 to TRBJ2-3; TRBD2 matches 7 bases. This CDR3 is 14 amino acids long. Germline assignment: CDR1 MRHNA and CDR2 SNTAGT. The ends lost 6 bases at V and 8 bases at J; junction bases unmatched: 11. The CDR3 protein is CASRASGRGGTQYF. Written as DNA, the CDR3 is TGTGCCAGCAGGGCTAGCGGCAGAGGAGGTACGCAGTATTTT.

V usage is TRBV6-2 or TRBV6-3 and J usage is TRBJ1-2, with unresolved D. V was cut by 2 bases and J by 2 bases, with 12 bases left in between. The CDR3 contains 15 residues. Germline V gene sequence: CDR1 MNHEY, CDR2 SVGEGT. CDR3 in amino acids: CASSYKSGGNYGYTF. The CDR3 nucleotides read TGTGCCAGCAGTTACAAGTCAGGAGGAAACTATGGCTACACCTTC.

The CDR3 here is CASSQDWGDGSYGYTF. CDR3 coding DNA: TGCGCCAGCAGCCAAGATTGGGGGGATGGGTCCTATGGCTACACCTTC. The rearrangement uses TRBV4-3 and TRBJ1-2, with D maybe TRBD1 (5 bases). V shed 0 bases and J shed 4 bases, with 15 bases lying between them. Germline CDR1 and CDR2: LGHNA and YSLEER. The CDR3 covers 16 residues.

The chain carries TRBV7-9 and TRBJ2-1; 7 nucleotides line up with TRBD1. Trimming cost V 9 bases and J 7 bases; bases outside gene matches: 15. This CDR3 comprises 15 residues. Germline assignment: CDR1 SEHNR and CDR2 FQNEAQ (reference sequence). Here the CDR3 reads CASGGGQATGNEQFF. The CDR3 bases are TGTGCCAGTGGTGGAGGACAGGCGACAGGGAATGAGCAGTTCTTC.

V usage is TRBV29-1 and J usage is TRBJ1-1, with D possibly TRBD1 on 5 matching bases. From germline, CDR1 is SQVTM and CDR2 ANQGSEA. This CDR3 is built from 15 residues. Trimming removed 3 bases at V and 11 bases at J, with 25 bases between. The CDR3: CSVEVGQGSIEGAFF. The CDR3 DNA reads TGCAGCGTTGAGGTCGGCCAGGGCAGTATTGAAGGGGCTTTCTTT.

This clone is a singleton in its sample. The CDR3 sequence is CSVEDMDSGGGKLFF. The CDR3 nucleotides are TGCAGCGTTGAAGATATGGACTCAGGGGGTGGAAAACTGTTTTTT. V is TRBV29-1 and J is TRBJ1-4, with 7 nucleotides matching TRBD1. This CDR3 spans 15 amino acids. Germline V gene sequence: CDR1 SQVTM, CDR2 ANQGSEA. V was clipped by 0 bases and J by 10 bases; unmatched bases: 11.

This chain joins TRBV6-4 and TRBJ1-2; D is uncertain. V was trimmed by 8 bases and J by 3 bases, leaving 13 bases between them. Germline CDR1 MRHNA, CDR2 SNTAGT. CDR3 size: 13 residues. The CDR3 DNA reads as TGTGCCAGCTCTGAGGGAGTAGACTATGGCTACACCTTC. Its translation is CASSEGVDYGYTF.

The rearrangement uses TRBV27 and TRBJ1-5; no clear D gene. Germline V lookup: CDR1 MNHEY, CDR2 SMNVEV (reference sequence). Trimming shortened V by 3 bases and J by 6 bases, and 12 bases separated the two germline ends. The CDR3 is 14 residues long. The CDR3 DNA reads as TGTGCCAGCAGTTTCCGGGGTCGGGGTCAGCCCCAGCATTTT. Translation: CASSFRGRGQPQHF.

This chain uses TRBV2 with TRBJ2-5, with 8 bases identical to TRBD1. In germline, CDR1 is SNHLY, CDR2 FYNNEI. V shed 7 bases and J 4 bases; nucleotides not matched to a gene: 8. This CDR3 is 14 amino acids long. For the CDR3, the DNA is TGTGCCAGCAAGGGCAGGGGGCTGCTAGAGACCCAGTACTTC. Its translation: CASKGRGLLETQYF.

This sequence joins TRBV10-3 and TRBJ2-2; 9 bases fit TRBD1. The CDR3 spans 17 residues. From germline, CDR1 is ENHRY and CDR2 SYGVKD. J lost 6 bases, V lost 0 bases, and 8 bases had no gene match. The CDR3 sequence is CAISESDGTGYSGELFF. CDR3 bases: TGTGCCATCAGTGAGTCGGATGGGACAGGGTATTCCGGGGAGCTGTTTTTT.

The chain joins TRBV7-8 to TRBJ2-1; a possible D gene is TRBD2 (6 bases). The CDR3 sequence is 14 residues long. The germline V gene encodes CDR1 SGHVS and CDR2 FQNEAQ. Trimming cost V 1 base and J 6 bases, with 10 bases left between them. The CDR3 spells CASSLGGDLNEQFF. CDR3 DNA: TGTGCCAGCAGCTTAGGGGGGGATCTCAATGAGCAGTTCTTC.

J is TRBJ1-2 and V is TRBV7-8, with D tentatively TRBD1 (5 bases). Trimming stripped 3 bases from V and 8 bases from J, with 19 bases between. CDR1 is SGHVS, CDR2 FQNEAQ, per germline. This CDR3 region has 15 residues. The CDR3 DNA reads as TGTGCCAGCAGCTTCCGGCGGGGCTCCCCTCAAGGCTACACCTTC. Translated, it gives CASSFRRGSPQGYTF.

The gene calls are TRBV6-4 and TRBJ2-7; 11 bases line up with TRBD1. V lost 4 bases to trimming and J lost 6 bases; unmatched junction nucleotides: 8. CDR3 length equals 15 residues. Germline loops: CDR1 MRHNA, CDR2 SNTAGT. As DNA, the CDR3 is TGTGCCAGCAGTGGGACAGGGGGCGCGAATTGCGAGCAGTACTTC. Protein: CASSGTGGANCEQYF.